This T cell receptor (beta chain) stems from a study of T cell responses to AZD1222 COVID-19 vaccine. Study-wide results and caveats: Among vaccine-associated CD4 TCRs, coverage spanned spike, with dominance at 160-218 and 743-854. Two AZD1222 doses significantly raised spike-specific TCR breadth and depth over controls. Clonal diversity was possibly underestimated, and white British individuals and females predominated among donors. Nearly half of unique spike-specific TCRs reportedly avoided B.1.351 and B.1.1.7 mutated regions.

The repertoire was sequenced with immunoSEQ multiplex PCR; TCRdb's copy has only in-frame clones and lacks some. The top ten hold 3% to 3.5% of the sample, which has 150,000 to 250,000 clones, more than 85% seen once. The CDR3 extends over 14 amino acids. Germline V gives CDR1 MGHDK, CDR2 SYGVNS. V lost 1 base and J 4 bases, leaving 10 bases between the germline ends. Notes on this clone: Its antigen remains unknown.

The V gene is TRBV25-1, the J gene TRBJ1-2; D gene ambiguous. The origin of this receptor is an adult who received the AZD1222 COVID-19 vaccine. The specimen comprised peripheral blood, sampled 28 days after the second AZD1222 dose. The CDR3 DNA follows: TGTGCCAGCAGTGAATCGGTGGGCAGCTATGGCTACACCTTC. Its translation: CASSESVGSYGYTF.